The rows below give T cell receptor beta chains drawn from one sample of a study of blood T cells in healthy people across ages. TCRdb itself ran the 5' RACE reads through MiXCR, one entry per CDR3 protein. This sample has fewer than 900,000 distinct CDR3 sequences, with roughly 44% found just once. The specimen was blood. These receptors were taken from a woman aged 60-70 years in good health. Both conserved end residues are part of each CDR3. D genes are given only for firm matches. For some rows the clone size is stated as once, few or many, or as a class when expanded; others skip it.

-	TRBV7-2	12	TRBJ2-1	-	TGTGCCAGCAGCCCGGGAAGTACTGCGGGGTTCTTC	CASSPGSTAGFF
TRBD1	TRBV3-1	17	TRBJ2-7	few	TGTGCCAGCAGCCCAGTTTTCGGGACAGGGGTCTCCTACGAGCAGTACTTC	CASSPVFGTGVSYEQYF
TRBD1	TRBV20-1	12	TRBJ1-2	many	TGCAGTGCTATTCAGGGGGCGAGGGGCTACACCTTC	CSAIQGARGYTF
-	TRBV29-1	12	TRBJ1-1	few	TGCAGCGTCGGGGGACGGTTAGGTGAAGCTTTCTTT	CSVGGRLGEAFF
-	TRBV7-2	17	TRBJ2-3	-	TGTGCCAGCAGCCCAGTTGGGTGGAACCCTAGCACAGATACGCAGTATTTT	CASSPVGWNPSTDTQYF
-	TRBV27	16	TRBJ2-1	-	TGTGCCAGCAGTTTACAAAGCACAGGGACCTACAATGAGCAGTTCTTC	CASSLQSTGTYNEQFF
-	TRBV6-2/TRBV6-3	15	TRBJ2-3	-	TGTGCCAGCAGTTACACTAACCTCGGCGCAGATACGCAGTATTTT	CASSYTNLGADTQYF
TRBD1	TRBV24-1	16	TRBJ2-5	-	TGTGCCACCAGTGATCCCTCCATAGGGGGCAGGGAGACCCAGTACTTC	CATSDPSIGGRETQYF
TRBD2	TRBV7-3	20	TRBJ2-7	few	TGTGCCAGCAGCCCTTCTTTAAAAGGTCTAGCGGGGGAATGGACCTACGAGCAGTACTTC	CASSPSLKGLAGEWTYEQYF
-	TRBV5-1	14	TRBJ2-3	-	TGCACCAGCAGCTTGATTGGGGGCACAGATACGCAGTATTTT	CTSSLIGGTDTQYF
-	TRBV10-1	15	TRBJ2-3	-	TGCGCCAGCTCCGAACGGGGTCGGGCCACAGATACGCAGTATTTT	CASSERGRATDTQYF
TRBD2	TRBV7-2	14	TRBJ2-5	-	TGTGCCAGCAGACGGCGAGCGGGGGTAGAGACCCAGTACTTC	CASRRRAGVETQYF
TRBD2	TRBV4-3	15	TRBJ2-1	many	TGCGCCAGCAGCCAAGATGGGGGACTAGTTAATGAGCAGTTCTTC	CASSQDGGLVNEQFF
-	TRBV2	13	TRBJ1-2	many	TGTGCCAGCAGTGAAGCGGGTAGCGGTGGCTACACCTTC	CASSEAGSGGYTF
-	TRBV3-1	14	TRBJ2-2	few	TGTGCCAGCAGCCAAGTCGGGGCATCCGGGGAGCTGTTTTTT	CASSQVGASGELFF
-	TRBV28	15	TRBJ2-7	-	TGTGCCAGCCAATTGAACCGGGCCCTGTCCTACGAGCAGTACTTC	CASQLNRALSYEQYF
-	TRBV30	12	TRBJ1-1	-	TGTGCCTGGAGAAATAGTCGGACTGAAGCTTTCTTT	CAWRNSRTEAFF
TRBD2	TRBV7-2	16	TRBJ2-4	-	TGTGCCAGCAGCTTTCAATCGGGAGGGCAGGGAAACATTCAGTACTTC	CASSFQSGGQGNIQYF
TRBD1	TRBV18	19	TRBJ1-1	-	TGTGCCAGCTCACCAAGGATGGTCGGGACAGGGCAAACTAACACTGAAGCTTTCTTT	CASSPRMVGTGQTNTEAFF
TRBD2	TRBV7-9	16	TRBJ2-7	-	TGTGCCAGCAGCCCTAGCAGCGGGGGTTACTACAATGAGCAGTACTTC	CASSPSSGGYYNEQYF
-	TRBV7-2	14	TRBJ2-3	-	TGTGCCAGCAGCCCCCCGGGTGCACAAGATACGCAGTATTTT	CASSPPGAQDTQYF
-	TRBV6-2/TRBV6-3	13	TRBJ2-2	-	TGTGCCAGCATAGAAACCAACGCCGGGGAGCTGTTTTTT	CASIETNAGELFF
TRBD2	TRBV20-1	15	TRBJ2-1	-	TGCAGTGCTAGGGTTGAGACTAGCGGAAACAATGAGCAGTTCTTC	CSARVETSGNNEQFF
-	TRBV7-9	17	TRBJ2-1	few	TGTGCCAGCAGCCCAAGGAGAGACCCCTTTTCCTACAATGAGCAGTTCTTC	CASSPRRDPFSYNEQFF
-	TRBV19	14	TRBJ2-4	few	TGTGCCAGTAGTATTGACGGCGGGGCCGGCATTCAGTACTTC	CASSIDGGAGIQYF
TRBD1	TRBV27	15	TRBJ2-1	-	TGTGCCAGCAGTATTCCGGGACAGGGGTCCAATGAGCAGTTCTTC	CASSIPGQGSNEQFF
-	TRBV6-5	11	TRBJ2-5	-	TGTGCCAGCAGTTGGGACAATGAGCAGTACTTC	CASSWDNEQYF
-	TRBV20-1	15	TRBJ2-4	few	TGCAGTGCTAGAGATCAGGGGATAGCCAAAAACATTCAGTACTTC	CSARDQGIAKNIQYF
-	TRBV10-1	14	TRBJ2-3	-	TGCGCCAGCAGTGAGTCCCAGGGGACAGATACGCAGTATTTT	CASSESQGTDTQYF
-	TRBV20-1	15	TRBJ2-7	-	TGCAGTGCGCCGATACCAGGGAGCTCCTACAATGAGCAGTACTTC	CSAPIPGSSYNEQYF
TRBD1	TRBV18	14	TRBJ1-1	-	TGTGCCAGCTCAAACAGGGGGCAGGACACTGAAGCTTTCTTT	CASSNRGQDTEAFF
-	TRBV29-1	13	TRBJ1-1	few	TGCAGCGTTGGGCCAGGTGGGAACACTGAAGCTTTCTTT	CSVGPGGNTEAFF
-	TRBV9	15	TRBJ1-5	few	TGTGCCAGCAGCGTAGATGGGCAAAACAATCAGCCCCAGCATTTT	CASSVDGQNNQPQHF
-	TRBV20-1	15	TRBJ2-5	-	TGCAGTGCTAGTGAGGCTCGGACGATCGAAGAGACCCAGTACTTC	CSASEARTIEETQYF
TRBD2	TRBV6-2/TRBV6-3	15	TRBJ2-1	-	TGTGCCAGTTGGCTAGCGGGAGGGGTGGGCAATGAGCAGTTCTTC	CASWLAGGVGNEQFF
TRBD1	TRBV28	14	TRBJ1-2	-	TGTGCCAGCACCGGGGGACAGGTCGGCTATGGCTACACCTTC	CASTGGQVGYGYTF
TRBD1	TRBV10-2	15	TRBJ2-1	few	TGCGCCAGCAGGACCTTGGGGACAGGGCCCAATGAGCAGTTCTTC	CASRTLGTGPNEQFF
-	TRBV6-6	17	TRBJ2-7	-	TGTGCCAGTCAACCCCTTCGAGGCATAGGGGACATTTTCGAGCAGTACTTC	CASQPLRGIGDIFEQYF
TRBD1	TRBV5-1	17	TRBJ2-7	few	TGCGCCAGCAGCTTGCCCCCCCCCGGACAGGGATTCTACGAGCAGTACTTC	CASSLPPPGQGFYEQYF
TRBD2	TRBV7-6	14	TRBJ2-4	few	TGTGCCAGCAGCTTAGAAACTAGCGGGGGCCGGGGGTACTTC	CASSLETSGGRGYF
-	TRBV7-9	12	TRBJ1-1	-	TGTGCCAGCAGCTCGAGAGGATCTGAAGCTTTCTTT	CASSSRGSEAFF
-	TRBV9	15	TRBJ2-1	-	TGTGCCAGCAGCGTGGGATTCGGACTCTACAATGAGCAGTTCTTC	CASSVGFGLYNEQFF
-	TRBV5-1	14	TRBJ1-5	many	TGCGCCAGCAGCTTGGGGGACCGTGATCAGCCCCAGCATTTT	CASSLGDRDQPQHF
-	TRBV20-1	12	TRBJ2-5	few	TGCAGTGCTAGGCTAGGGATTGAGACCCAGTACTTC	CSARLGIETQYF
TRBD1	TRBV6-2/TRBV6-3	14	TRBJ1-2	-	TGTGCCTGCAGTGGACAGGGTGGTAACTATGGCTACACCTTC	CACSGQGGNYGYTF
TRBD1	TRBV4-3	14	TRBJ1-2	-	TGCGCCAGCAGCCAAGAGGCAGGGGGCTATGGCTACACCTTC	CASSQEAGGYGYTF
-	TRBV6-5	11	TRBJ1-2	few	TGTGCCAGCAAGGGGAACTATGGCTACACCTTC	CASKGNYGYTF
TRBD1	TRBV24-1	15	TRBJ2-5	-	TGTGCCACCAGTGATCCCCGGACAGGGGGGGAGACCCAGTACTTC	CATSDPRTGGETQYF
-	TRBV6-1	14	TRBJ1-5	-	TGTGCCAGCAGTGAAGCGGGGCTCGATCAGCCCCAGCATTTT	CASSEAGLDQPQHF
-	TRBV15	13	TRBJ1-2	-	TGTGCCACCAGCAGAGTAGGCGTCTATGGCTACACCTTC	CATSRVGVYGYTF
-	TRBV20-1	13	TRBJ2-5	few	TGCAGTGCTAGAGCCGGGAATCAAGAGACCCAGTACTTC	CSARAGNQETQYF
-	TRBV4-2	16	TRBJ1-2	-	TGTGCCAGCAGCCAGAACGGGGCCAGGAAAAACTATGGCTACACCTTC	CASSQNGARKNYGYTF
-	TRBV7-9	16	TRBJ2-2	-	TGTGCCAGCAGCTTGGGGTTGGGGAATAACACCGGGGAGCTGTTTTTT	CASSLGLGNNTGELFF
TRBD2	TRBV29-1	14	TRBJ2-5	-	TGCAGCGTCATGAGAGCGGGAGGTTTAGAGGCCCAGTACTTC	CSVMRAGGLEAQYF